A single sample gave rise to the 25 T cell receptor beta chains below, sequenced in a study of CD8+CD57+ T cells in acquired aplastic anemia. Investigators profiled TCR beta VDJ and CDR3 from genomic DNA template. TCRdb used MiXCR to reprocess the reads, holding one entry per CDR3 protein. Found here are under 200,000 distinct CDR3 sequences, approximately 44% of them singletons; the top ten hold about 2.9%. The patients chosen for sequencing had shown expansion of CD8+CD57+ cells (detected by flow cytometry). Sequences were obtained from sorted CD4+, CD8+, or CD8+CD57+ T cells (not recorded which) from PBMCs. These receptors all come from a human donor with aplastic anemia.

In its sample, this clonotype was seen many times. The chain has TRBV10-3 and TRBJ1-1, with unresolved D. CDR3 length: 13 amino acids. Germline assignment: CDR1 ENHRY and CDR2 SYGVKD. The ends were cut back, 8 bases at V and 0 bases at J, with 10 bases in the middle. The CDR3 bases are TGTGCCATCTCCACACGAATGAACACTGAAGCTTTCTTT. Translation gives CAISTRMNTEAFF.

This clonotype was counted at least ten times. The genes are TRBV5-1 and TRBJ2-2; D is ambiguous. Germline V gene sequence: CDR1 SGHRS, CDR2 YFSETQ. The CDR3 totals 14 residues. Trimming stripped 4 bases from V and 1 base from J, with 8 bases between. CDR3 loop: CASSPVMNTGELFF. DNA of the CDR3: TGCGCCAGCAGCCCGGTTATGAACACCGGGGAGCTGTTTTTT.

This clonotype was counted many times. The gene calls are TRBV9 and TRBJ1-3, with 7 bases aligning to TRBD1. Germline trimming cut 0 bases from V and 4 bases from J; bases unmatched to any gene: 1. CDR3 length equals 14 residues. The germline gives CDR1 SGDLS, CDR2 YYNGEE. As DNA, the CDR3 is TGTGCCAGCAGCGTAGGGGGACAGGGAAACACCATATATTTT. Its translation: CASSVGGQGNTIYF.

The chain employs TRBV28 and TRBJ1-5; D is unresolved. This CDR3 is built from 13 residues. CDR1 and CDR2 (germline): MDHEN, SYDVKM. Trimming shortened V by 3 bases and J by 4 bases, and 7 bases separated the two germline ends. The CDR3 protein is CASSFDQNQPQHF. The CDR3 DNA follows: TGTGCCAGCAGTTTCGACCAGAATCAGCCCCAGCATTTT.

The chain combines TRBV19 with TRBJ2-5, with no clear D. With 6 bases removed from V and 4 bases from J, the gap between germline ends came to 15 bases. CDR3 length: 14 residues. The germline CDR1 and CDR2 sequences are LNHDA and SQIVND (reference sequence). Here the CDR3 DNA reads TGTGCCAGTAGCCCCCCTTTAGAAGGAGAGACCCAGTACTTC. The encoded protein is CASSPPLEGETQYF.

This clonotype was detected many times. V usage is TRBV30 and J usage is TRBJ2-5; a possible D gene is TRBD1 (6 bases). The V gene lost 5 bases and the J gene lost 1 base, with 8 bases spanning the gap. The CDR3 is 12 residues long. The germline CDR1 and CDR2 sequences are GTSNPN and SVGIG (reference sequence). The CDR3 sequence: CAWDRSQETQYF. CDR3 DNA: TGTGCCTGGGACAGGTCCCAAGAGACCCAGTACTTC.

This clonotype occurred many times. The chain carries TRBV20-1 and TRBJ2-3; 9 bases align to TRBD2. V gave up 3 bases and J gave up 2 bases; unmatched junction bases: 9. The CDR3 consists of 16 residues. Germline V gene lookup returns CDR1 DFQATT and CDR2 SNEGSKA (reference sequence). CDR3 protein: CSASPGTSQITDTQYF. The CDR3 coding sequence is TGCAGTGCTAGTCCCGGGACTAGCCAGATCACAGATACGCAGTATTTT.

Only a few counts were recorded for this clonotype. The chain joins TRBV6-1 to TRBJ2-3; TRBD2 agrees at 11 bases. The CDR3 contains 13 residues. J lost 9 bases, V lost 5 bases, and 4 bases had no gene match. Germline-derived CDR1 and CDR2 are MNHNS and SASEGT. CDR3: CASSPSGGLTQYF. The CDR3 bases are TGTGCCAGCAGTCCTAGCGGGGGGTTAACGCAGTATTTT.

V and J are TRBV29-1 and TRBJ2-1; 8 bases fit TRBD1. Germline-derived CDR1 and CDR2 are SQVTM and ANQGSEA. The V and J ends lost 3 bases and 4 bases, in that order; junction bases with no gene match: 5. The CDR3 has 14 amino acids. The CDR3 reads CSVDGGQGYNEQFF. CDR3 bases: TGCAGCGTTGATGGAGGACAGGGTTACAATGAGCAGTTCTTC.

J is TRBJ2-5 and V is TRBV4-1, with 8 nucleotides matching TRBD1. Germline V lookup: CDR1 MGHRA, CDR2 YSYEKL. The CDR3 is 15 residues long. Trimming at V came to 1 base and at J to 5 bases, leaving 6 bases not matched to a gene. CDR3 coding DNA: TGCGCCAGCAGCCAAGCGGACAGGGTTAGTGAGACCCAGTACTTC. The encoded protein is CASSQADRVSETQYF.

This rearrangement joins TRBV20-1 to TRBJ1-6, with TRBD1 as a possible D gene (5 bases). This CDR3 has 16 amino acids. The germline V gene encodes CDR1 DFQATT and CDR2 SNEGSKA (reference sequence). The V end lost 0 bases, the J end lost 6 bases, and 15 bases lay between the germline ends. For the CDR3, the DNA is TGCAGTGCTAGAGACATAGCCAGGGTTGGTAATTCACCCCTCCACTTT. Residues: CSARDIARVGNSPLHF.

The J gene is TRBJ2-5, the V gene TRBV19, with 11 bases matching TRBD1. The CDR3 loop spans 14 amino acids. The junction had 4 bases not matched to a gene; V was cut back by 6 bases and J by 4 bases. CDR1 LNHDA and CDR2 SQIVND come from the germline V gene (reference sequence). CDR3 in DNA: TGTGCCAGTAGACGGACAGGGGGCGGAGAGACCCAGTACTTC. It yields the protein CASRRTGGGETQYF.

V usage is TRBV19 and J usage is TRBJ1-6; the D gene is possibly TRBD1 (6 bases). The CDR3 spans 15 residues. V was cut by 8 bases and J by 7 bases, with 18 bases left in between. CDR1 and CDR2 from the germline V gene are LNHDA and SQIVND (reference sequence). The DNA for the CDR3 is TGTGCCAGTTGTAAGCAGAGGGGGTGGAATTCACCCCTCCACTTT. Protein product: CASCKQRGWNSPLHF. The full variable domain, completed using reference TRBV19 and TRBJ1-6, is DGGITQSPKYLFRKEGQNVTLSCEQNLNHDAMYWYRQDPGQGLRLIYYSQIVNDFQKGDIAEGYSVSREKKESFPLTVTSAQKNPTAFYLCASCKQRGWNSPLHFGNGTRLTVT.

In its sample, this clonotype was seen a few times. The chain employs TRBV7-6 and TRBJ2-3; TRBD2 agrees at 11 bases. J lost 1 base, V lost 5 bases, and 5 bases had no gene match. The CDR3 is made up of 16 amino acids. The V gene's germline CDR1 is SGHVS and CDR2 FNYEAQ. In nucleotides, the CDR3 is TGTGCCAGCAGCGGCCCGGGACTAGCGGGCACAGATACGCAGTATTTT. This sequence encodes CASSGPGLAGTDTQYF.

This clonotype was picked up many times. The chain carries TRBV2 and TRBJ2-1; 10 nucleotides align to TRBD2. The CDR3 runs 16 residues. Per germline, CDR1 SNHLY and CDR2 FYNNEI. V lost 4 bases and J lost 3; bases outside the gene matches: 6. The CDR3 bases are TGTGCCAGCAGTGGGGGGGTAGCGGGAGGCTACAATGAGCAGTTCTTC. Protein sequence: CASSGGVAGGYNEQFF. The full variable domain, in which reference TRBV2 and TRBJ2-1 provide the parts outside the CDR3, is EPEVTQTPSHQVTQMGQEVILRCVPISNHLYFYWYRQILGQKVEFLVSFYNNEISEKSEIFDDQFSVERPDGSNFTLKIRSTKLEDSAMYFCASSGGVAGGYNEQFFGPGTRLTVL.

V gene TRBV6-2 or TRBV6-3 combines with J gene TRBJ1-1, with a tentative D call TRBD1 (6 bases). The CDR3 extends over 10 amino acids. The germline gives CDR1 MNHEY, CDR2 SVGEGT. Trimming shortened V by 8 bases and J by 9 bases, and 10 bases separated the two germline ends. The CDR3 DNA reads TGTGCCAGCTACCGGGACAAAGCTTTCTTT. Translation gives CASYRDKAFF.

This chain joins TRBV6-1 and TRBJ1-6; 7 bases match TRBD1. Losses at the gene ends were 5 bases for V and 9 bases for J; bases not matched to a gene: 10. The CDR3 length is 15 residues. Germline-derived CDR1 and CDR2 are MNHNS and SASEGT. In nucleotides, the CDR3 is TGTGCCAGCAGTCGGACCGGGACAGAGTCTTCACCCCTCCACTTT. This sequence encodes CASSRTGTESSPLHF.

This clonotype was observed a few times. The chain uses TRBV2 and TRBJ2-5; tentatively, D is TRBD1 (5 bases). V lost 5 bases to trimming and J lost 7 bases, with 20 bases between them. CDR3 length: 15 amino acids. CDR1 and CDR2 from the germline V gene are SNHLY and FYNNEI. The CDR3 region has the DNA TGTGCCAGCAGTTTACAAACCAGGGATCTCGCGACCCAGTACTTC. This encodes CASSLQTRDLATQYF.

The chain has TRBV10-2 and TRBJ2-7; 10 nucleotides match TRBD2. This CDR3 is 14 amino acids long. The V gene's germline CDR1 is WSHSY and CDR2 SAAADI. The V and J ends lost 8 bases and 2 bases, in that order; junction bases with no gene match: 6. DNA of the CDR3: TGCGCCAGCGGGAACAGCGGGGGGGCCTACGAGCAGTACTTC. The encoded protein is CASGNSGGAYEQYF.

This rearrangement joins TRBV6-2 or TRBV6-3 to TRBJ1-6; D is possibly TRBD1 (6 bases). The CDR3 contains 14 residues. The V end lost 3 bases, the J end lost 10 bases, and 13 bases lay between the germline ends. The V gene's germline CDR1 is MNHEY and CDR2 SVGEGT. DNA for the CDR3: TGTGCCAGCAGTTATAGCAGGGGAGGCTCACCCCTCCACTTT. Amino acids: CASSYSRGGSPLHF.

To note about this clonotype: It may be a read error: a sequence one base away is much more abundant. The CDR3 does not end in the conserved phenylalanine or tryptophan, so this is likely a read error. The chain links TRBV7-9 to TRBJ1-4; D is ambiguous. Germline V CDR1 and CDR2: SEHNR, FQNEAQ (reference sequence). V shed 5 bases and J shed 3 bases, with 10 bases lying between them. CDR3 length equals 14 residues. The CDR3 nucleotides are TGTGCCAGCAGCCCCGGGAAAGCTAATGAAAAACTGTTTTTA. Protein product: CASSPGKANEKLFL.

This clonotype has at least ten counts. V gene TRBV5-1 combines with J gene TRBJ2-2, with 8 nucleotides matching TRBD2. Germline assignment: CDR1 SGHRS and CDR2 YFSETQ. CDR3 length equals 16 residues. V was pared by 0 bases and J by 4 bases, with 5 bases of the junction left unmatched. The CDR3 DNA reads as TGCGCCAGCAGCTTGGGAGCGGGAGCCGCCACCGGGGAGCTGTTTTTT. This gives the protein CASSLGAGAATGELFF.

In its sample, this clonotype is medium-sized. The chain combines TRBV2 with TRBJ1-1; 7 bases align to TRBD1. J gave up 1 base and V 8 bases, and 1 base lay outside the gene matches. CDR1 is SNHLY and CDR2 is FYNNEI in the germline V gene. There are 12 residues in the CDR3. The CDR3 reads CASGDRNTEAFF. The CDR3 DNA is TGTGCCAGCGGGGACAGGAACACTGAAGCTTTCTTT.

The chain couples TRBV27 to TRBJ1-2, with D perhaps matching TRBD1 (6 bases). CDR3 size: 14 residues. The germline V and J ends were trimmed by 3 bases and 4 bases, with 12 bases remaining between them. Per germline, CDR1 MNHEY and CDR2 SMNVEV (reference sequence). The CDR3 here is CASSLTTDSYGYTF. CDR3 nucleotide sequence: TGTGCCAGCAGTTTGACCACGGACAGCTATGGCTACACCTTC.

Only one count was recorded for this clonotype. The chain carries TRBV19 and TRBJ1-2; tentatively, D is TRBD1 (5 bases). Germline V gene sequence: CDR1 LNHDA, CDR2 SQIVND (reference sequence). This CDR3 comprises 14 residues. Between the trimmed V and J ends, which lost 0 bases and 5 bases, there was a span of 10 bases. The CDR3 coding sequence is TGTGCCAGTAGTATAGATCTGGGGGGATATGGCTACACCTTC. Protein sequence: CASSIDLGGYGYTF.